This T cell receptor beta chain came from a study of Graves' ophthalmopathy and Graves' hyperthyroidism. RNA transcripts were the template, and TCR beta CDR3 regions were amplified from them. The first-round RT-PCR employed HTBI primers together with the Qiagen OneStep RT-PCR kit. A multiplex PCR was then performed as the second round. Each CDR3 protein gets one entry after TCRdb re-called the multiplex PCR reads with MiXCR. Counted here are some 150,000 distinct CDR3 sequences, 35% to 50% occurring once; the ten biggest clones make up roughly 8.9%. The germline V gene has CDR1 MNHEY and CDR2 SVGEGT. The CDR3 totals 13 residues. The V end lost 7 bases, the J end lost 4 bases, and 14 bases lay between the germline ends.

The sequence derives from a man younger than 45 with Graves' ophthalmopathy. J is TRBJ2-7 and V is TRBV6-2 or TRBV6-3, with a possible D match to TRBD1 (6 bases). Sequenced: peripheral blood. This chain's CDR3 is CASISPDRYEQYF. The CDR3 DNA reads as TGTGCCAGCATTTCCCCCGACAGGTACGAGCAGTACTTC.